Listed below are T cell receptor beta chains from one sample, sequenced in a study of CD8 T cells in Susac syndrome. From the immunoSEQ multiplex PCR reads, TCRdb called clonotypes with MiXCR, one entry per CDR3 protein. The sample contains roughly 180,000 distinct CDR3 sequences, just under 95% of which appear only once. Sequenced input: CD4+ T cells from PBMCs. These receptors were obtained from a human donor in good health. Both conserved end residues are part of each CDR3. The D gene is left open where the match is weak. Clone size is given for some rows only: seen once, a few or many times, or a class if the clone is expanded.

V	J	D	size	DNA	CDR3
TRBV2	TRBJ2-5	TRBD1	-	TGTGCCAGCAGCGGACAGGGGGATCAGAAGACCCAGTACTTC	CASSGQGDQKTQYF
TRBV29-1	TRBJ1-1	TRBD1	-	TGCAGCGTTGACGCCAGGGGGTGGACTGAAGCTTTCTTT	CSVDARGWTEAFF
TRBV29-1	TRBJ2-5	-	-	TGCAGCGTTGAAGATCGAGAAAGGGGAAAGACCCAGTACTTC	CSVEDRERGKTQYF
TRBV29-1	TRBJ2-3	TRBD2	-	TGCAGCGTCTGGACTAGCGGGAGCACAGATACGCAGTATTTT	CSVWTSGSTDTQYF
TRBV5-1	TRBJ2-7	TRBD2	once	TGCGCCAGCAGCTTGGGACGGGGGGTCTACGAGCAGTACTTC	CASSLGRGVYEQYF
TRBV5-6	TRBJ1-5	-	-	TGTGCCAGCAGCTTGTTCAGTGAGCGGCTCAATCAGCCCCAGCATTTT	CASSLFSERLNQPQHF
TRBV7-2	TRBJ2-6	-	-	TGTGCCAGCAGCTTACTCCACGCTGGGGCCAACGTCCTGACTTTC	CASSLLHAGANVLTF
TRBV29-1	TRBJ2-7	TRBD2	-	TGCAGCGCTAAGATTAGGCGGGAGGAAGGCGAGCAGTACTTC	CSAKIRREEGEQYF
TRBV12-3/TRBV12-4	TRBJ2-1	TRBD1	-	TGTGCCAGCAGCTCAGGACAGGGGGCCGGCGATGAGCAGTTCTTC	CASSSGQGAGDEQFF
TRBV2	TRBJ1-1	TRBD1	-	TGTGCCAGCAGTACGAACAGGGGGGCGACTGAAGCTTTCTTT	CASSTNRGATEAFF
TRBV7-3	TRBJ1-2	-	-	TGTGCCAGCAGCTCCCAAACGGGGGCGAAGGATGGCTACACCTTC	CASSSQTGAKDGYTF
TRBV5-1	TRBJ2-7	TRBD1	-	TGCGCCAGCAGCCCTCAGGGGACAGGGGGCTCCTACGAGCAGTACTTC	CASSPQGTGGSYEQYF
TRBV6-2/TRBV6-3	TRBJ2-2	-	-	TGTGCCAGCACTCCCGGGTGGCTTAACACCGGGGAGCTGTTTTTT	CASTPGWLNTGELFF
TRBV7-2	TRBJ2-7	TRBD2	-	TGTGCCAGCAGCCCGGGGGGGACCCCTGTCTTCGAGCAGTACTTC	CASSPGGTPVFEQYF
TRBV29-1	TRBJ2-7	TRBD2	-	TGCAGCGTTGTGGGACTAGCGAACTCCTACGAGCAGTACTTC	CSVVGLANSYEQYF
TRBV20-1	TRBJ1-4	-	-	TGCAGTGCTAGATGGGACGGGAATGAAAAACTGTTTTTT	CSARWDGNEKLFF
TRBV29-1	TRBJ2-7	-	-	TGCAGCGTTCAGGTCGTTGGGGGGTCCTACGAGCAGTACTTC	CSVQVVGGSYEQYF
TRBV27	TRBJ1-2	-	once	TGTGCCAGCAGCCCTAGTAAAGGGTATGGCTACACCTTC	CASSPSKGYGYTF
TRBV20-1	TRBJ2-1	-	-	TGCAGTGCTAGTAGAGGAAATGAGCAGTTCTTC	CSASRGNEQFF
TRBV18	TRBJ1-1	TRBD1	-	TGTGCCAGCTCACCACGTCGACAGGGGGTTACTGAAGCTTTCTTT	CASSPRRQGVTEAFF